One TCR beta chain is described in this entry. Only in-frame clones appear in the TCRdb table, and some are missing; sequencing was by immunoSEQ multiplex PCR. The repertoire consists of around 140,000 clones, with around 81% occurring once and the leading ten covering roughly 8.1%. These data belong to a study of blood T cell repertoires in COVID-19. The CDR3 extends over 15 amino acids. Germline V gene sequence: CDR1 MDHEN, CDR2 SYDVKM. The V gene end was trimmed by 3 bases and the J gene end by 4 bases; junction bases not matched to a gene: 8. Sequences were obtained from peripheral blood. The source is a woman aged 55-70 years with active or convalescent COVID-19. The chain carries TRBV28 and TRBJ2-7; 8 bases are shared with TRBD2. DNA for the CDR3: TGTGCCAGCAGTTTGTCTCCAGCGGGAGTTTACGAGCAGTACTTC. Its protein product is CASSLSPAGVYEQYF.